These T cell receptor beta chains were read from a single sample in a study of cytomegalovirus exposure and HLA in healthy donors. The repertoire was sequenced with immunoSEQ multiplex PCR; TCRdb's copy has only in-frame clones and lacks some. This sample has under 300,000 clones; nearly 90% occur once, and the top ten carry roughly 0.4%. The sequenced material came from PBMCs. The source is a woman younger than 35 in good health and CMV-seronegative. CDR3s include the opening cysteine and the closing phenylalanine or tryptophan. D genes are given only for firm matches. For some rows the clone size is stated as once, few or many, or as a class when expanded; others skip it.

abundance: NA
d_gene: TRBD1
j_gene: TRBJ1-2
len: 15
v_gene: TRBV11-2
CDR3nt: TGTGCCAGCAGCCATATCCGGGACAGGGCCGGCGGCTACACCTTC
CDR3aa: CASSHIRDRAGGYTF

abundance: NA
d_gene: NA
j_gene: TRBJ1-3
len: 15
v_gene: TRBV11-2
CDR3nt: TGTGCCAGCAGACTCAAACAGGGATCCGGAAACACCATATATTTT
CDR3aa: CASRLKQGSGNTIYF

abundance: NA
d_gene: TRBD2
j_gene: TRBJ2-5
len: 17
v_gene: TRBV6-1
CDR3nt: TGTGCCAGCAGTGATAGCTTACTAGCGGGGGGGAAAGAGACCCAGTACTTC
CDR3aa: CASSDSLLAGGKETQYF

abundance: NA
d_gene: NA
j_gene: TRBJ1-1
len: 11
v_gene: TRBV30
CDR3nt: TGTGCCTGGGGTCAGGGGACTGAAGCTTTCTTT
CDR3aa: CAWGQGTEAFF

abundance: NA
d_gene: TRBD2
j_gene: TRBJ2-3
len: 15
v_gene: TRBV30
CDR3nt: TGTGCCTGGAGTACTAGCGGGGGCAACACAGATACGCAGTATTTT
CDR3aa: CAWSTSGGNTDTQYF

abundance: once
d_gene: TRBD1
j_gene: TRBJ2-1
len: 17
v_gene: TRBV5-1
CDR3nt: TGCGCCAGCAGTCCCGTCGACAGGGCGAGCTCCTACAATGAGCAGTTCTTC
CDR3aa: CASSPVDRASSYNEQFF

abundance: NA
d_gene: TRBD1
j_gene: TRBJ1-1
len: 14
v_gene: TRBV6-4
CDR3nt: TGTGCCAGCAGTGTGGGACAGGGGAACACTGAAGCTTTCTTT
CDR3aa: CASSVGQGNTEAFF

abundance: NA
d_gene: NA
j_gene: TRBJ1-1
len: 15
v_gene: TRBV4-1
CDR3nt: TGCGCCAGCAGCCAAGATAGCGGTCCGAACACTGAAGCTTTCTTT
CDR3aa: CASSQDSGPNTEAFF

abundance: NA
d_gene: TRBD1
j_gene: TRBJ1-1
len: 12
v_gene: TRBV29-1
CDR3nt: TGCAGCGTTGAGAAACAGGGGACTGAAGCTTTCTTT
CDR3aa: CSVEKQGTEAFF

abundance: NA
d_gene: NA
j_gene: TRBJ1-2
len: 13
v_gene: TRBV4-3
CDR3nt: TGCGCCAGCAGCCAAGAGGGGGGATTCGGCTACACCTTC
CDR3aa: CASSQEGGFGYTF

abundance: few
d_gene: NA
j_gene: TRBJ1-5
len: 15
v_gene: TRBV6-5
CDR3nt: TGTGCCAGCAGCCGCGGACCGAGGGGGAATCAGCCCCAGCATTTT
CDR3aa: CASSRGPRGNQPQHF

abundance: NA
d_gene: NA
j_gene: TRBJ2-7
len: 14
v_gene: TRBV7-7
CDR3nt: TGTGCTAGCAGCCCTGGGGGCGGTTACTACGAGCAGTACTTC
CDR3aa: CASSPGGGYYEQYF

abundance: NA
d_gene: TRBD1
j_gene: TRBJ1-2
len: 16
v_gene: TRBV19
CDR3nt: TGTGCCAGTAGTATCCTTACAGGGGATACTAACTATGGCTACACCTTC
CDR3aa: CASSILTGDTNYGYTF

abundance: NA
d_gene: TRBD1
j_gene: TRBJ1-2
len: 16
v_gene: TRBV7-8
CDR3nt: TGTGCCAGCAGCGATGGGACAGGGGGCGGTAACTATGGCTACACCTTC
CDR3aa: CASSDGTGGGNYGYTF

abundance: NA
d_gene: NA
j_gene: TRBJ2-1
len: 16
v_gene: TRBV7-2
CDR3nt: TGTGCCAGCAGCCGAGACTACGGCGGGGCCTACAATGAGCAGTTCTTC
CDR3aa: CASSRDYGGAYNEQFF

abundance: NA
d_gene: TRBD1
j_gene: TRBJ1-1
len: 14
v_gene: TRBV27
CDR3nt: TGTGCCAGCAGTCCCGGGACAGATTACACTGAAGCTTTCTTT
CDR3aa: CASSPGTDYTEAFF

abundance: NA
d_gene: NA
j_gene: TRBJ2-1
len: 13
v_gene: TRBV5-1
CDR3nt: TGCGCCAGCAGCTTGGTAGAGTTGGATGAGCAGTTCTTC
CDR3aa: CASSLVELDEQFF

abundance: NA
d_gene: TRBD1
j_gene: TRBJ1-3
len: 15
v_gene: TRBV11-2
CDR3nt: TGTGCCAGCAGACCAGACAGGGAGCCTGGAAACACCATATATTTT
CDR3aa: CASRPDREPGNTIYF

abundance: NA
d_gene: NA
j_gene: TRBJ1-5
len: 15
v_gene: TRBV15
CDR3nt: TGTGCCACCAGCAGAGATGCTGGCAGGGGTCAGCCCCAGCATTTT
CDR3aa: CATSRDAGRGQPQHF

abundance: NA
d_gene: TRBD1
j_gene: TRBJ1-2
len: 16
v_gene: TRBV2
CDR3nt: TGTGCCAGCAGTGTCTCACCCCAGGGGGAAGTCTATGGCTACACCTTC
CDR3aa: CASSVSPQGEVYGYTF

abundance: few
d_gene: TRBD1
j_gene: TRBJ2-7
len: 13
v_gene: TRBV19
CDR3nt: TGTGCCAGTAGTGACAGACAGGGGTACGAGCAGTACTTC
CDR3aa: CASSDRQGYEQYF

abundance: NA
d_gene: NA
j_gene: TRBJ2-2
len: 14
v_gene: TRBV7-6
CDR3nt: TGTGCCAGCAGCACCCGACAGAACACCGGGGAGCTGTTTTTT
CDR3aa: CASSTRQNTGELFF

abundance: once
d_gene: NA
j_gene: TRBJ2-1
len: 14
v_gene: TRBV7-8
CDR3nt: TGTGCCAGCAGTGGGGAGCCCTCCTACAATGAGCAGTTCTTC
CDR3aa: CASSGEPSYNEQFF

abundance: NA
d_gene: NA
j_gene: TRBJ2-7
len: 14
v_gene: TRBV2
CDR3nt: TGTGCCAGCAGTGGCCATGTCCGGTCCTACGAGCAGTACTTC
CDR3aa: CASSGHVRSYEQYF

abundance: NA
d_gene: NA
j_gene: TRBJ2-5
len: 13
v_gene: TRBV7-9
CDR3nt: TGTGCCAGCAGACTAGCTAGCAACGAGACCCAGTACTTC
CDR3aa: CASRLASNETQYF

abundance: NA
d_gene: TRBD1
j_gene: TRBJ1-5
len: 14
v_gene: TRBV4-1
CDR3nt: TGCGCCAGCAGCCTAACAGGGGTCGAGGCGCCCCAGCATTTT
CDR3aa: CASSLTGVEAPQHF

abundance: NA
d_gene: TRBD1
j_gene: TRBJ2-3
len: 16
v_gene: TRBV27
CDR3nt: TGTGCCAGCAGTTTAGATAACAGGGGAATCTCAGATACGCAGTATTTT
CDR3aa: CASSLDNRGISDTQYF

abundance: NA
d_gene: NA
j_gene: TRBJ1-2
len: 16
v_gene: TRBV28
CDR3nt: TGTGCCAGCAGCCAAAAAACGAACAGGGTCCTCTATGGCTACACCTTC
CDR3aa: CASSQKTNRVLYGYTF

abundance: NA
d_gene: NA
j_gene: TRBJ2-6
len: 15
v_gene: TRBV7-9
CDR3nt: TGTGCCAGCAGTGGAGGAGGATCTGGGGCCAACGTCCTGACTTTC
CDR3aa: CASSGGGSGANVLTF

abundance: NA
d_gene: NA
j_gene: TRBJ1-2
len: 14
v_gene: TRBV5-1
CDR3nt: TGCGCCAGCAGCTTGCCGTCAGGGGCGGAGGGCTACACCTTC
CDR3aa: CASSLPSGAEGYTF

abundance: NA
d_gene: NA
j_gene: TRBJ2-1
len: 14
v_gene: TRBV19
CDR3nt: TGTGCCAGTAGTGCTGACTACACGGGGGATGAGCAGTTCTTC
CDR3aa: CASSADYTGDEQFF

abundance: NA
d_gene: TRBD1
j_gene: TRBJ2-1
len: 15
v_gene: TRBV7-6
CDR3nt: TGTGCCAGCGGGCGGGGACAGGGGTCCTACAATGAGCAGTTCTTC
CDR3aa: CASGRGQGSYNEQFF

abundance: once
d_gene: TRBD2
j_gene: TRBJ2-5
len: 15
v_gene: TRBV7-3
CDR3nt: TGTGCCAGCAGCCCCGGACTAGCGGGGGGGGAGACCCAGTACTTC
CDR3aa: CASSPGLAGGETQYF

abundance: NA
d_gene: NA
j_gene: TRBJ1-6
len: 14
v_gene: TRBV19
CDR3nt: TGTGCCAGTAGTCTCCCAACAGGGAATTCACCCCTCCACTTT
CDR3aa: CASSLPTGNSPLHF

abundance: NA
d_gene: NA
j_gene: TRBJ1-6
len: 15
v_gene: TRBV10-3
CDR3nt: TGTGCCATCAGTGAGCTGAACAGGGATGGTTCACCCCTCCACTTT
CDR3aa: CAISELNRDGSPLHF

abundance: NA
d_gene: NA
j_gene: TRBJ2-7
len: 15
v_gene: TRBV4-3
CDR3nt: TGCGCCAGCAGCCAAGAGACAGCCATTACCTACGAGCAGTACTTC
CDR3aa: CASSQETAITYEQYF

abundance: NA
d_gene: NA
j_gene: TRBJ2-2
len: 15
v_gene: TRBV5-4
CDR3nt: TGTGCCAGCAGCGTCGGGACTCTTAACACCGGGGAGCTGTTTTTT
CDR3aa: CASSVGTLNTGELFF

abundance: NA
d_gene: NA
j_gene: TRBJ2-7
len: 16
v_gene: TRBV5-4
CDR3nt: TGTGCCAGCAGCTTGGTGGAGAATGAGGTTTCCTACGAGCAGTACTTC
CDR3aa: CASSLVENEVSYEQYF

abundance: NA
d_gene: TRBD2
j_gene: TRBJ2-1
len: 15
v_gene: TRBV9
CDR3nt: TGTGCCAGCAGCCAAACGGGAGGTTCCTACAATGAGCAGTTCTTC
CDR3aa: CASSQTGGSYNEQFF

abundance: NA
d_gene: NA
j_gene: TRBJ1-4
len: 11
v_gene: TRBV7-9
CDR3nt: TGTGCCAGCACCTCGACAGAAAAACTGTTTTTT
CDR3aa: CASTSTEKLFF

abundance: NA
d_gene: TRBD1
j_gene: TRBJ1-1
len: 15
v_gene: TRBV14
CDR3nt: TGTGCCAGCAGCCCACACGGGACAGTGCGCACTGAAGCTTTCTTT
CDR3aa: CASSPHGTVRTEAFF

abundance: NA
d_gene: TRBD2
j_gene: TRBJ2-5
len: 15
v_gene: TRBV2
CDR3nt: TGTGCCAGCAGTCCTGGGACTAGCGGGGGGGAGACCCAGTACTTC
CDR3aa: CASSPGTSGGETQYF

abundance: NA
d_gene: NA
j_gene: TRBJ1-2
len: 15
v_gene: TRBV27
CDR3nt: TGTGCCAGCAGTTCCGCCCCTCGGACAGCCCGGAGCTACACCTTC
CDR3aa: CASSSAPRTARSYTF

abundance: NA
d_gene: NA
j_gene: TRBJ2-1
len: 16
v_gene: TRBV7-9
CDR3nt: TGTGCCAGCAGCTTAGGAGGACAGCGCTCCTACAATGAGCAGTTCTTC
CDR3aa: CASSLGGQRSYNEQFF

abundance: NA
d_gene: NA
j_gene: TRBJ1-1
len: 15
v_gene: TRBV7-8
CDR3nt: TGTGCCAGCAGCTTATTGGGAGGCTCTAACACTGAAGCTTTCTTT
CDR3aa: CASSLLGGSNTEAFF

abundance: NA
d_gene: NA
j_gene: TRBJ2-7
len: 17
v_gene: TRBV4-1
CDR3nt: TGCGCCAGCAGCCCCCCACGCGGAACGGGGGAATCCTACGAGCAGTACTTC
CDR3aa: CASSPPRGTGESYEQYF